Listed below are T cell receptor beta chains from one sample, sequenced in a study of CD4 T cells in relation to SARS-CoV-2 and coronaviruses. The antigens these receptors bind are not known. Sequenced by immunoSEQ multiplex PCR; TCRdb stores in-frame clones only, minus some. The sample lists some 46,000 clones; more than 65% were seen once. Sequencing input: naive CD4+ T cells from PBMCs, cultured in vitro. The receptors shown here come from an adult with COVID-19. The CDR3 runs from the conserved cysteine through the conserved F or W. Each record gives: V gene, J gene, clone size, CDR3 protein. Clone size appears in some rows only: once, few, many, or a class for an expanded clone.

TRBV5-4	TRBJ1-4	.	CASSQQGISANEKLFF
TRBV15	TRBJ2-7	.	CATSREKGLYEQYF
TRBV6-5	TRBJ2-7	.	CASSNTGSYEQYF
TRBV3-1/TRBV3-2	TRBJ2-2	.	CASSQQGDTGELFF
TRBV5-1	TRBJ2-3	.	CASSPYRGSTDTQYF
TRBV6-2/TRBV6-3	TRBJ2-3	.	CASSYEARDRVRDTQYF
TRBV28	TRBJ1-4	.	CASSTTGATLNEKLFF
TRBV6-5	TRBJ2-5	.	CASSRGEAQYF
TRBV10-3	TRBJ2-1	.	CAIRDTTSGSPNEQFF
TRBV7-7	TRBJ2-1	medium-sized	CASSKGRGRLDEQFF
TRBV29-1	TRBJ2-1	.	CRVTQGYNEQFF
TRBV27	TRBJ2-5	.	CASSLRRRPQETQYF
TRBV30	TRBJ2-1	.	CAWAGTTYNEQFF
TRBV21-1	TRBJ2-2	.	CASSEPGLAGGSNTGELFF
TRBV5-5	TRBJ2-7	.	CASSLVNNYEQYF
TRBV14	TRBJ1-2	.	CASSQGLHPYGYTF
TRBV28	TRBJ1-5	.	CASSSGPGGQPQHF
TRBV4-1	TRBJ1-4	once	CASSQEGGGGEKLFF
TRBV7-2	TRBJ2-5	once	CASSLRSGRVGETQYF
TRBV5-1	TRBJ1-1	few	CASSLGTNTEAFF
TRBV5-8	TRBJ2-5	.	CASSLGDSLPRETQYF
TRBV18	TRBJ1-1	.	CASSAQGNTEAFF
TRBV7-9	TRBJ1-2	.	CASSFLPFYGYTF
TRBV11-3	TRBJ1-3	.	CASSLDAGTGNTIYF
TRBV6-6	TRBJ1-2	.	CASSPFGLSPNYGYTF
TRBV27	TRBJ2-3	.	CASRKRNQDTQYF
TRBV21-1	TRBJ2-3	.	CASKKGATAATSTDTQYF
TRBV9	TRBJ2-7	.	CASSVDPDRSLGEQYF
TRBV6-2/TRBV6-3	TRBJ2-1	.	CASSYSYQGHNEQFF
TRBV3-1/TRBV3-2	TRBJ2-5	.	CASSPQTGFETQYF
TRBV5-1	TRBJ1-4	.	CASKGTPGFGEKLFF
TRBV11-2	TRBJ2-7	.	CASSWVATGVEQYF
TRBV6-5	TRBJ1-6	.	CASLSLSNSPLHF
TRBV28	TRBJ2-7	.	CASSPSQGDAYEQYF
TRBV7-9	TRBJ2-3	.	CASSLDDLQRRDTQYF
TRBV28	TRBJ1-4	.	CASSSVEKLFF
TRBV25-1	TRBJ2-1	.	CASSEYLGEQFF
TRBV4-1	TRBJ1-3	once	CASRKTGLGNTIYF
TRBV7-2	TRBJ2-3	few	CASSAGTSGGTSTDTQYF
TRBV15	TRBJ2-5	.	CATSRDRTGGRDQYF
TRBV28	TRBJ1-1	once	CASMVNTEAFF
TRBV7-8	TRBJ2-1	.	CASTTGPSYNEQFF
TRBV6-1	TRBJ2-7	.	CASRQANRGRDYEQYF
TRBV30	TRBJ1-5	.	CAWSAVDRSQPQHF
TRBV6-4	TRBJ2-2	.	CASSDSFRANTGELFF
TRBV28	TRBJ1-5	.	CASSSPIQYSNQPQHF
TRBV11-3	TRBJ1-5	.	CASSGSYGGQPQHF
TRBV29-1	TRBJ2-1	.	CTGLGQGGSYNEQFF
TRBV6-2/TRBV6-3	TRBJ2-2	medium-sized	CASSYSPEGSGELFF
TRBV11-2	TRBJ2-1	.	CASSLGYGLAGGEQFF
TRBV28	TRBJ2-7	.	CASRGGTGSYEQYF
TRBV28	TRBJ2-7	.	CASSGGIRDRVSYEQYF
TRBV5-4	TRBJ2-2	few	CASSKQGGTGELFF
TRBV3-1/TRBV3-2	TRBJ2-2	.	CASSRLAGNTGELFF
TRBV7-2	TRBJ2-3	.	CASSLVGTWETDTQYF
TRBV7-9	TRBJ2-2	.	CASSSRDRVGGELFF
TRBV5-6	TRBJ1-5	.	CASSLAGTGRHQPQHF